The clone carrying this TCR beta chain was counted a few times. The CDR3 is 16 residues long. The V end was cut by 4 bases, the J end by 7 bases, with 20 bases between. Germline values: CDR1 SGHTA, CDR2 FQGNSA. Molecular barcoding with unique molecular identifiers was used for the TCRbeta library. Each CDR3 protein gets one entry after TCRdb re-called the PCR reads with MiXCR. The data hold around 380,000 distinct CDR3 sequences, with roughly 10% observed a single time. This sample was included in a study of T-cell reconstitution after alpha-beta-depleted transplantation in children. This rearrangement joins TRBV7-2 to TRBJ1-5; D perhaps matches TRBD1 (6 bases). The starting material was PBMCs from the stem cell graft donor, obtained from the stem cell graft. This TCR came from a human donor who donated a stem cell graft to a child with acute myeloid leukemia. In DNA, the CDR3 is TGTGCCAGCAGCTCCGGGACATTCCAGGGGCGGCAGCCCCAGCATTTT. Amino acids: CASSSGTFQGRQPQHF.